This T cell receptor beta chain stems from a study of T-cell reconstitution after alpha-beta-depleted transplantation in children. Germline CDR1 reads SQVTM; CDR2 reads ANQGSEA. V shed 7 bases and J shed 2 bases, with 20 bases lying between them. The CDR3 is 15 residues long. Broader study findings: High day-60 TCRbeta diversity in some patients came from surviving recipient T cells and thymic progenitors.

Many counts were recorded for this clonotype. No antigen is known for it. Unique molecular identifiers were incorporated into the prepared TCRbeta library. Each CDR3 protein gets one entry after TCRdb re-called the PCR reads with MiXCR. The sample records roughly 400,000 distinct CDR3 sequences, roughly 44% being singletons. The clonotype originates from a girl under 10 years old with aplastic anemia, due to receive a stem cell transplant. Sequenced here: PBMCs, sampled before TCRalphabeta/CD19-depleted stem cell transplant. V usage is TRBV29-1 and J usage is TRBJ1-1; perhaps TRBD1 as D (5 bases). For the CDR3, the DNA is TGCAGCGCAATCCTACTAGACAGCGCCAACACTGAAGCTTTCTTT. This sequence encodes CSAILLDSANTEAFF.